The 24 T cell receptor beta chains reported below all come from one sample, sequenced in a study of blood T cell repertoires in COVID-19. The repertoire was sequenced with immunoSEQ multiplex PCR; TCRdb's copy has only in-frame clones and lacks some. The sample holds 60,000 to 80,000 clones, around 89% seen once. The sequenced material came from peripheral blood. The source is a woman in her sixties or seventies with acute or convalescent COVID-19.

The V call is TRBV4-3, the J call TRBJ2-5; a possible D gene is TRBD1 (6 bases). This CDR3 has 16 amino acids. Trimming took 4 bases from V and 2 from J, leaving 17 bases between them. Germline loops: CDR1 LGHNA, CDR2 YSLEER. As DNA, the CDR3 is TGCGCCAGCAGCCTTATGTCCGGGACAACACAAGAGACCCAGTACTTC. Translating it yields CASSLMSGTTQETQYF.

The chain has TRBV19 and TRBJ2-1; TRBD2 agrees at 9 bases. The ends lost 4 bases at V and 5 bases at J; junction bases unmatched: 6. CDR3 length: 15 residues. In germline, CDR1 is LNHDA, CDR2 SQIVND (reference sequence). The CDR3 nucleotides are TGTGCCAGTAGTACCTTAGCGGGAGCGAACAATGAGCAGTTCTTC. This encodes CASSTLAGANNEQFF.

The V call is TRBV9, the J call TRBJ2-2; 7 bases agree with TRBD2. The germline CDR1 and CDR2 sequences are SGDLS and YYNGEE. The CDR3 covers 16 residues. The J segment lost 9 bases and the V segment lost 0 bases, leaving 11 bases of the junction unmatched. The CDR3 reads CASSVGDGEGVRELFF. The CDR3 bases are TGTGCCAGCAGCGTAGGAGACGGGGAGGGAGTCCGGGAGCTGTTTTTT.

CDR3 amino acids: CAWSSSGGRGNQPQHF. Written as DNA, the CDR3 is TGTGCCTGGAGTTCGTCAGGGGGGCGAGGCAATCAGCCCCAGCATTTT. V and J are TRBV30 and TRBJ1-5; 7 bases fit TRBD1. Germline lookup yields CDR1 GTSNPN and CDR2 SVGIG (reference sequence). V trimming: 2 bases; J trimming: 2 bases; junction bases outside the gene matches: 9. This CDR3 has 16 residues.

The rearrangement uses TRBV29-1 and TRBJ1-2; tentative D call: TRBD1 (6 bases). Germline values: CDR1 SQVTM, CDR2 ANQGSEA. Trimming removed 7 bases from V and 4 bases from J, with 16 bases in between. The CDR3 is 13 amino acids. CDR3 in amino acids: CSANKDSSYGYTF. In DNA form, the CDR3 reads TGCAGCGCTAATAAGGACAGCTCCTATGGCTACACCTTC. The full variable domain, its missing parts supplied by reference TRBV29-1 and TRBJ1-2, is SAVISQKPSRDICQRGTSLTIQCQVDSQVTMMFWYRQQPGQSLTLIATANQGSEATYESGFVIDKFPISRPNLTFSTLTVSNMSPEDSSIYLCSANKDSSYGYTFGSGTRLTVV.

J is TRBJ1-4 and V is TRBV6-1; TRBD1 is a possible D gene (5 bases). V was pared by 2 bases and J by 2 bases, with 12 bases between. Per germline, CDR1 MNHNS and CDR2 SASEGT. CDR3 length equals 16 residues. This chain's CDR3 is CASSEWVGGTNEKLFF. The CDR3 nucleotides read TGTGCCAGCAGTGAATGGGTGGGGGGTACTAATGAAAAACTGTTTTTT.

This chain joins TRBV2 and TRBJ1-1; D gene unclear. The CDR3 consists of 15 residues. Germline V gene sequence: CDR1 SNHLY, CDR2 FYNNEI. V was trimmed by 7 bases and J by 1 base, leaving 16 bases between them. CDR3 nucleotides: TGTGCCAGCACCCGGGAGGGTTCGCCGAACACTGAAGCTTTCTTT. Translating it yields CASTREGSPNTEAFF.

This chain links TRBV2 with TRBJ1-2; 8 positions match TRBD1. The germline gives CDR1 SNHLY, CDR2 FYNNEI. The CDR3 is 14 amino acids. Trimming took 6 bases from V and 5 from J; bases not matched to a gene: 8. CDR3 sequence reads: CASSLTQGAYGYTF. The DNA for the CDR3 is TGTGCCAGCAGCCTTACTCAGGGGGCGTATGGCTACACCTTC.

This clone showed up just a few times. The gene calls are TRBV19 and TRBJ1-2; 7 bases align to TRBD1. The CDR3 contains 15 residues. The germline V gene encodes CDR1 LNHDA and CDR2 SQIVND (reference sequence). V dropped 4 bases and J dropped 6; count of bases not matched to a gene: 11. The CDR3 DNA follows: TGTGCCAGTAGTAACCGCGACAGGGAGGTAGATGGCTACACCTTC. The encoded protein is CASSNRDREVDGYTF.

This clone was seen once. This rearrangement joins TRBV28 to TRBJ1-2; no firm D call. Germline CDR1 is MDHEN and CDR2 is SYDVKM. Trimming left V 3 bases short and J 2 bases short, with 7 bases between. The CDR3 spans 13 residues. Written as DNA, the CDR3 is TGTGCCAGCAGTTTGCAGGCCAACTATGGCTACACCTTC. Amino acids: CASSLQANYGYTF.

The chain recombines TRBV6-6 with TRBJ1-2; D remains ambiguous. Trimming cost V 3 bases and J 4 bases, with 6 bases left between them. Per germline, CDR1 MNHNY and CDR2 SVGAGI (reference sequence). The CDR3 spans 12 residues. DNA for the CDR3: TGTGCCAGCAGTTATTTTAGCTATGGCTACACCTTC. Its protein is CASSYFSYGYTF.

V is TRBV7-6 and J is TRBJ1-1; TRBD1 is a possible D gene (5 bases). The V gene's germline CDR1 is SGHVS and CDR2 FNYEAQ. Trimming shortened V by 0 bases and J by 3 bases, and 14 bases separated the two germline ends. The CDR3 runs to 16 residues. This CDR3 reads CASSLARRGGDTEAFF. The CDR3 DNA reads TGTGCCAGCAGCTTAGCCCGACGTGGGGGGGACACTGAAGCTTTCTTT.

This chain joins TRBV19 and TRBJ2-3, with D possibly matching TRBD1 (5 bases). Germline assignment: CDR1 LNHDA and CDR2 SQIVND (reference sequence). CDR3 length equals 18 residues. The V end lost 4 bases, the J end lost 0 bases, and 20 bases lay between the germline ends. Here the CDR3 DNA reads TGTGCCAGTAGTACTGAGGACATTCCTCGCCGGAGCACAGATACGCAGTATTTT. This encodes CASSTEDIPRRSTDTQYF.

V usage is TRBV5-1 and J usage is TRBJ2-7; weak D call: TRBD2 (7 bases). Germline CDR1 is SGHRS and CDR2 is YFSETQ. The V end was cut by 1 base, the J end by 6 bases, with 20 bases between. The length of the CDR3 is 16 residues. CDR3 nucleotide sequence: TGCGCCAGCAGCTTGAGAGGGGGAGGGCGGATCGGCGAGCAGTACTTC. Encoded protein: CASSLRGGGRIGEQYF.

The gene calls are TRBV6-5 and TRBJ2-1, with D perhaps TRBD2 (5 bases). V dropped 0 bases and J dropped 7 bases, with 13 bases sitting between them. CDR3 length equals 15 residues. Germline CDR1 is MNHEY and CDR2 is SVGAGI. The DNA for the CDR3 is TGTGCCAGCAGTTACTCAGAGGGCGAAAGGAATGAGCAGTTCTTC. Its protein product is CASSYSEGERNEQFF.

The CDR3 here is CASSLLTGTSNQPQHF. CDR3 DNA: TGTGCCAGCAGTTTACTGACAGGGACGAGCAATCAGCCCCAGCATTTT. The rearrangement uses TRBV28 and TRBJ1-5; TRBD1 matches at 7 bases. V lost 2 bases to trimming and J lost 1 base; unmatched junction nucleotides: 5. The CDR3 is made up of 16 amino acids. CDR1 is MDHEN, CDR2 SYDVKM, per germline.

The rearrangement links TRBV19 to TRBJ2-7, with a weak D call TRBD2 (5 bases). Trimming removed 5 bases from V and 2 bases from J, with 13 bases in between. CDR1 and CDR2 from the germline V gene are LNHDA and SQIVND (reference sequence). This CDR3 comprises 14 residues. CDR3 DNA: TGTGCCAGTAGTCCAGGACTGCCGGCCTACGAGCAGTACTTC. Protein sequence: CASSPGLPAYEQYF. The full variable domain, rest sourced from reference TRBV19 and TRBJ2-7, is DGGITQSPKYLFRKEGQNVTLSCEQNLNHDAMYWYRQDPGQGLRLIYYSQIVNDFQKGDIAEGYSVSREKKESFPLTVTSAQKNPTAFYLCASSPGLPAYEQYFGPGTRLTVT.

The genes are TRBV30 and TRBJ1-1, with 9 nucleotides matching TRBD1. CDR1 GTSNPN and CDR2 SVGIG come from the germline V gene (reference sequence). The CDR3 loop spans 14 amino acids. The V gene end was trimmed by 7 bases and the J gene end by 2 bases; junction bases not matched to a gene: 8. The CDR3, as DNA: TGTGCCTTTCACCGGGACAGGGAAAACACTGAAGCTTTCTTT. This codes for CAFHRDRENTEAFF.

The chain carries TRBV29-1 and TRBJ2-1; D gene uncertain. This CDR3 is 11 amino acids long. V lost 7 bases, J lost 7 bases, and 11 bases lay in between. Germline V gene sequence: CDR1 SQVTM, CDR2 ANQGSEA. The CDR3 protein is CSAVSRNEQFF. Written as DNA, the CDR3 is TGCAGCGCCGTCTCGCGGAATGAGCAGTTCTTC.

The rearrangement links TRBV30 to TRBJ2-7; D possibly corresponds to TRBD2 (7 bases). The CDR3 length is 15 residues. CDR1 is GTSNPN and CDR2 is SVGIG in the germline V gene (reference sequence). Trimming took 3 bases from V and 4 from J, leaving 19 bases between them. The CDR3 here is CAWSLGGLGGYEQYF. The DNA for the CDR3 is TGTGCCTGGAGCCTAGGCGGACTAGGGGGTTACGAGCAGTACTTC.

The V and J genes are TRBV2 and TRBJ2-2; D is possibly TRBD1 (5 bases). Deletions cut 6 bases from V and 1 base from J, with 12 bases between. CDR1 and CDR2 (germline): SNHLY, FYNNEI. The CDR3 length is 15 residues. Written as DNA, the CDR3 is TGTGCCAGCAGGAAACAGGAGCTGAACACCGGGGAGCTGTTTTTT. Protein: CASRKQELNTGELFF.

The chain employs TRBV20-1 and TRBJ1-1; 8 bases are shared with TRBD1. Germline loops: CDR1 DFQATT, CDR2 SNEGSKA (reference sequence). This CDR3 spans 14 amino acids. The trim removed 3 bases at V and 10 bases at J, leaving 13 bases unmatched. The CDR3 bases are TGCAGTGCTAGTGACGGGACAGGCGGAGCTAGAGCTTTCTTT. Translated: CSASDGTGGARAFF.

The chain couples TRBV11-2 to TRBJ1-6; D gene unclear. Germline V lookup: CDR1 SGHAT, CDR2 FQNNGV. CDR3 length: 15 amino acids. Trimming left V 4 bases short and J 6 bases short, with 13 bases between. CDR3 bases: TGTGCCAGCAGCTCCAGTCGGGGAAGTAATTCACCCCTCCACTTT. The encoded protein is CASSSSRGSNSPLHF.

This rearrangement joins TRBV28 to TRBJ1-5, with TRBD1 matching over 7 bases. Germline V CDR1 and CDR2: MDHEN, SYDVKM. The junction had 8 bases not matched to a gene; V was cut back by 4 bases and J by 2 bases. The CDR3 extends over 16 amino acids. CDR3 amino acids: CASSYPHRGGNQPQHF. DNA of the CDR3: TGTGCCAGCAGTTATCCCCACAGGGGAGGCAATCAGCCCCAGCATTTT.